This entry lists 21 T cell receptor beta chains sequenced from one sample in a study of CXCR3-negative and CXCR3-positive naive CD8 T cells (dated by TCRdb to the late 2010s). Overall study outcomes, separate from this receptor: TRB CDR3s from CXCR3-positive naive cells showed higher hydrophobicity (lower Kidera factor 4), lower energy, and higher strength and volume indices than CXCR3-negative naive cells.

Reads for this sample came from a NextSeq 550. The Human TCR Profiling Kit (MiLaboratory) was used to make UMI-labeled 5' RACE TRB cDNA libraries. With the reads reprocessed by TCRdb, a single entry stands for each CDR3 protein sequence and no DNA is reported. In this sample's table one finds about 140,000 distinct CDR3 sequences. Roughly 0.41% of the sample is held by the ten biggest clonotypes. These TCRs are of unknown antigen specificity. Sequencing used naive CXCR3+ CD8+ T cells from blood. The sample's cell subset or site label, decoded: CD45RO-CCR7+CD27+CD95- naive CD8+ T cells expressing CXCR3 (TNR3+). The receptors derive from a human donor in good health. Some clones in this sample may be carry-over from other donors' samples.

The rearrangement links TRBV7-8 to TRBJ2-7; TCRdb's assignment of TRBD1 cannot be checked, as there is no DNA. Germline loops: CDR1 SGHVS, CDR2 FQNEAQ. CDR3 length equals 16 residues. CDR3 residues: CASSLDLPGMSYEQYF.

The chain recombines TRBV11-2 with TRBJ2-7; the D call of TRBD2 rests on TCRdb alone, since no DNA is present to check it. CDR1 is SGHAT and CDR2 is FQNNGV in the germline V gene. This CDR3 has 16 residues. CDR3: CASSPEPTSGSIKQYF.

J is TRBJ2-1 and V is TRBV6-2 or TRBV6-3. The CDR3 is made up of 14 amino acids. Germline CDR1 reads MNHEY; CDR2 reads SVGEGT. The CDR3 loop reads CASVGDSSYNEQFF.

V is TRBV27 and J is TRBJ2-7; TCRdb names TRBD1, which stays unverified in the absence of DNA. The CDR3 consists of 16 residues. Germline values: CDR1 MNHEY, CDR2 SMNVEV (reference sequence). This chain's CDR3 is CASSFPGQDGTYEQYF.

This chain joins TRBV5-4 and TRBJ2-7; TCRdb lists TRBD1, though no DNA is available to test this call. Germline lookup yields CDR1 SGHNT and CDR2 YYREEE (reference sequence). This CDR3 region has 15 residues. CDR3 sequence: CASSLSPGPSYEQYF.

The V call is TRBV5-1, the J call TRBJ2-5; TCRdb's D call of TRBD1 is untestable without DNA. The germline V gene encodes CDR1 SGHRS and CDR2 YFSETQ. The CDR3 length is 14 residues. The CDR3 loop reads CASSPGQRGETQYF.

The CDR3: CASSERNTGELFF. The chain joins TRBV2 to TRBJ2-2. Per germline, CDR1 SNHLY and CDR2 FYNNEI. This CDR3 contains 13 residues. The variable domain in full, with the rest retrieved from reference TRBV2 and TRBJ2-2, is EPEVTQTPSHQVTQMGQEVILRCVPISNHLYFYWYRQILGQKVEFLVSFYNNEISEKSEIFDDQFSVERPDGSNFTLKIRSTKLEDSAMYFCASSERNTGELFFGEGSRLTVL.

This rearrangement joins TRBV4-1 to TRBJ2-1. This CDR3 spans 12 amino acids. In germline, CDR1 is MGHRA, CDR2 YSYEKL. This chain's CDR3 is CASSQFVGEQFF.

The rearrangement joins TRBV7-9 to TRBJ1-4. The germline V gene encodes CDR1 SEHNR and CDR2 FQNEAQ (reference sequence). The CDR3 has 14 residues. The CDR3 reads CASRGIEGGEKLFF.

This chain uses TRBV23-1 with TRBJ2-1; the TCRdb D gene call, TRBD1, has no DNA to confirm it. TRBV23-1 is marked as an open reading frame, function uncertain. The length of the CDR3 is 17 residues. The CDR3 loop reads CASSRRDRGDNYNEQFF.

V gene TRBV5-1 combines with J gene TRBJ2-3. Germline assignment: CDR1 SGHRS and CDR2 YFSETQ. The CDR3 totals 14 residues. The CDR3 is CASSLAFGTDTQYF.

The chain uses TRBV29-1 and TRBJ2-2. Germline V gene lookup returns CDR1 SQVTM and CDR2 ANQGSEA. CDR3 length: 13 residues. The CDR3 region is CSVEAENTGELFF.

This rearrangement joins TRBV20-1 to TRBJ2-7; TCRdb outputs TRBD1, but without DNA this stays unchecked. This CDR3 is built from 13 residues. Per the germline V gene, CDR1 is DFQATT and CDR2 is SNEGSKA (reference sequence). The chain's CDR3 is CSALRPYSYEQYF.

The V call is TRBV5-1, the J call TRBJ1-5. Germline assignment: CDR1 SGHRS and CDR2 YFSETQ. This CDR3 spans 15 amino acids. The CDR3 loop reads CASSLGGLGNQPQHF.

The gene calls are TRBV6-4 and TRBJ2-7; as DNA is missing, the TRBD2 call by TCRdb cannot be tested. The CDR3 is made up of 15 amino acids. The germline V gene encodes CDR1 MRHNA and CDR2 SNTAGT. The CDR3 sequence is CARSELAGGPYEQYF.

V is TRBV28 and J is TRBJ2-2; TCRdb calls TRBD1, which cannot be checked without DNA. Germline CDR1 is MDHEN and CDR2 is SYDVKM. The CDR3 is made up of 15 amino acids. This CDR3 reads CASSFVREGAGELFF.

The CDR3 spells CASSPKTTGKDTQYF. The chain is built from TRBV7-9 and TRBJ2-3; TCRdb's D call, TRBD1, is unchecked because there is no DNA. This CDR3 is 15 amino acids long. Germline V CDR1 and CDR2: SEHNR, FQNEAQ (reference sequence). Together with reference TRBV7-9 and TRBJ2-3, the CDR3 gives the full variable domain: DTGVSQNPRHKITKRGQNVTFRCDPISEHNRLYWYRQTLGQGPEFLTYFQNEAQLEKSRLLSDRFSAERPKGSFSTLEIQRTEQGDSAMYLCASSPKTTGKDTQYFGPGTRLTVL.

The CDR3: CASGWGQYNEQFF. This chain links TRBV12-5 with TRBJ2-1. This CDR3 is 13 amino acids long. Germline lookup yields CDR1 LGHNT and CDR2 FRNRAP.

V and J are TRBV7-6 and TRBJ2-7. This CDR3 contains 14 residues. Germline assignment: CDR1 SGHVS and CDR2 FNYEAQ. The CDR3 sequence is CASSLNRYSYEQYF. Full variable domain (remainder filled in from reference TRBV7-6 and TRBJ2-7): GAGVSQSPRYKVTKRGQDVALRCDPISGHVSLYWYRQALGQGPEFLTYFNYEAQQDKSGLPNDRFSAERPEGSISTLTIQRTEQRDSAMYRCASSLNRYSYEQYFGPGTRLTVT.

The J gene is TRBJ2-2, the V gene TRBV19. The germline gives CDR1 LNHDA, CDR2 SQIVND (reference sequence). The length of the CDR3 is 14 residues. The CDR3 loop reads CASSIGVNTGELFF.

Here the CDR3 reads CASGGSYEQYF. The chain has TRBV10-2 and TRBJ2-7; TCRdb proposes TRBD2, but this gene call is untestable without DNA. CDR1 and CDR2 from the germline V gene are WSHSY and SAAADI. The CDR3 length is 11 residues.